The clone carrying this TCR beta chain was detected many times. As yet, its antigen is unknown. These data come from a study of CD8 T cells in ankylosing spondylitis. Study-wide findings and caveats: A TCR beta motif of eight highly homologous variants appeared characteristic of ankylosing spondylitis blood. Peripheral blood held disease-linked clones only at relatively low frequency, and these were CD8+. Existing reports had already noted some motif variants in reactive arthritis synovial fluid and blood.

Preparation of TCR beta libraries was done by quantitative 5'-RACE with molecular barcodes. TCRdb analysed the 5' RACE reads with MiXCR anew, one entry per CDR3 protein. The sample has more than 500,000 distinct CDR3 sequences; roughly 5% are singletons. The CDR3 covers 15 residues. Germline V gives CDR1 SGHRS, CDR2 YFSETQ. The V end lost 4 bases, the J end lost 0 bases, and 13 bases lay between the germline ends. This chain connects TRBV5-1 to TRBJ1-1; TRBD1 might be the D (6 bases). Specimen: blood, either unsorted or a sorted T cell fraction (not recorded which). The sequence came from a male donor with ankylosing spondylitis. CDR3 in DNA: TGCGCCAGCAGCACTGGGGACACATTGAACACTGAAGCTTTCTTT. Translation: CASSTGDTLNTEAFF.